This T cell receptor (beta chain) was profiled in a study of beta chain features in type 1 diabetes. Regarding the study as a whole: TCRB CDR3s were moderately but significantly shorter in Type 1 diabetes patients in all four CD4+ subsets. For type 1 diabetes patients, VDJ junctions showed fewer insertions and more deletions.

For this clone: Its antigen is unknown.

The CDR3 covers 12 residues. With 6 bases removed from V and 6 bases from J, the gap between germline ends came to 11 bases. Germline V gives CDR1 MNHEY, CDR2 SVGAGI. Per donor, one heparinised blood draw averaged approximately 120 mL. What was sequenced were expressed TCRB transcripts, since all of the isolated RNA had been reverse transcribed. This table comes from immunoSEQ multiplex PCR, and its TCRdb copy is limited to in-frame clones, with some not included. Among a few hundred thousand clones, about 14% were seen once, and the ten largest hold just under 0.02%. This sequence originates from a young man with type 1 diabetes. The chain combines TRBV6-5 with TRBJ1-2, with D maybe TRBD1 (5 bases). What was sequenced was naive CD4+ T cells from blood. The CDR3: CASSRRGDGYTF. For the CDR3, the DNA is TGTGCCAGCAGCCGACGGGGGGATGGCTACACCTTC.